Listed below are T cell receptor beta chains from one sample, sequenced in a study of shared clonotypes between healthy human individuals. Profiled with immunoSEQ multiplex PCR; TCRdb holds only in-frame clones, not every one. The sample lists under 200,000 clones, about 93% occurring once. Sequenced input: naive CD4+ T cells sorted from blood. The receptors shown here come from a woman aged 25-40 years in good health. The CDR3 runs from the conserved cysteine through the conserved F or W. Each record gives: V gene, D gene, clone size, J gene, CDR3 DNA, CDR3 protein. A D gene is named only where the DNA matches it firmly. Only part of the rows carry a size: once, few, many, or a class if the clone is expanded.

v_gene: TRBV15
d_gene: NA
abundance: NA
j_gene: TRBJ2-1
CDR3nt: TGTGCCACCAGCCCCCGGCGTACTGAGCAGTTCTTC
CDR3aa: CATSPRRTEQFF

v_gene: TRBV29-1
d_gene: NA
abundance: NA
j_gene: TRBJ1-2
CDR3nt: TGCAGCGTTGCCCGGGATATGGGGGTAGGTGGCTACACCTTC
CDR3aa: CSVARDMGVGGYTF

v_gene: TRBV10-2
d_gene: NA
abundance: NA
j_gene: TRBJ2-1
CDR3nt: TGCGCCAGCAGCGAGGGGCGGGACCTTAAGCAGTTCTTC
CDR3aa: CASSEGRDLKQFF

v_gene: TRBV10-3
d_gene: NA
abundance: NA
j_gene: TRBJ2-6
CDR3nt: TGTGCCATCAGTTCTCAGGGGTCTGGGGCCAACGTCCTGACTTTC
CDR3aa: CAISSQGSGANVLTF

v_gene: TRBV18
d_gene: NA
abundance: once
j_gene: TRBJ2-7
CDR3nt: TGTGCCAGCTCACCAAACACAGGGACCTCCTACGAGCAGTACTTC
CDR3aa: CASSPNTGTSYEQYF

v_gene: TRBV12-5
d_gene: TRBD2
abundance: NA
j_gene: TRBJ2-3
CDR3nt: TGTGCTAGTGGTTTGGGTAGCGGGAGAGGAGATACGCAGTATTTT
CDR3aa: CASGLGSGRGDTQYF

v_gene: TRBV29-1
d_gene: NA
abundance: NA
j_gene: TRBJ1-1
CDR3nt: TGCAGCGCCAACGGGCAGGAGAACACTGAAGCTTTCTTT
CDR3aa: CSANGQENTEAFF

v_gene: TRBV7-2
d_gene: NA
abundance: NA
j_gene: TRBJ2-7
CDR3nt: TGTGCCAGCAGCTTAGTTGAGTTTGGATACGAGCAGTACTTC
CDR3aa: CASSLVEFGYEQYF

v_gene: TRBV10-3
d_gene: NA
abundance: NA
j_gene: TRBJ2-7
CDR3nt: TGTGCCATCAGCGACAATGGAGGGGGGGAGCAGTACTTC
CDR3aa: CAISDNGGGEQYF

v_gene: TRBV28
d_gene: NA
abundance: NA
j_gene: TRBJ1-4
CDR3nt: TGTGCCAGCGCGTGGGTTGCAACTAATGAAAAACTGTTTTTT
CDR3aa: CASAWVATNEKLFF

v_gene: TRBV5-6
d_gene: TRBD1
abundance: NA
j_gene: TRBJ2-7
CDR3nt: TGTGCCAGCAGCTGGAACAGGGGCTACGAGCAGTACTTC
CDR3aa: CASSWNRGYEQYF

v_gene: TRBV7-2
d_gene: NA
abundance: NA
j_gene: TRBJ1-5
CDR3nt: TGTGCCAGTAGCTTAGGCCCGCTTCGGCCCCAGCATTTT
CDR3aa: CASSLGPLRPQHF

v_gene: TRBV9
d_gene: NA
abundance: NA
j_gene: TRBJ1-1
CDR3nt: TGTGCCAGCACCCCTCTTGGGGGAACTGAAGCTTTCTTT
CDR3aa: CASTPLGGTEAFF

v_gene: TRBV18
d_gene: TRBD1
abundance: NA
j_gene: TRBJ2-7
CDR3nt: TGTGCCAGCTCACTGCTCAGGGACAGAGACTCCTACGAGCAGTACTTC
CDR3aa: CASSLLRDRDSYEQYF

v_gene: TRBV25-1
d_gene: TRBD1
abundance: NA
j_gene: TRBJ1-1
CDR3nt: TGTGCCAGCAGGACAGGGATAGGGAGAAGCACTGAAGCTTTCTTT
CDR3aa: CASRTGIGRSTEAFF

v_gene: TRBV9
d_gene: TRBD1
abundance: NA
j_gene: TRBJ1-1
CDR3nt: TGTGCCAGCAGCGTAGGGGACAGGGGGGCAGCTTTCTTT
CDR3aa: CASSVGDRGAAFF